One and the same sample provided the 21 T cell receptor beta chains below, sequenced in a study of spatial heterogeneity in lung cancer. The time point is: sample taken at primary tumor resection. Unsorted samples of tumor, nontumor lung or frozen PBMC had their whole RNA sequenced. TCRdb re-called the 5' RACE reads with MiXCR, one entry per CDR3 protein. The sample lists tens of thousands of distinct CDR3 sequences; around 8% were seen once. Sequencing was performed on PBMCs, taken at surgery. The receptors come from a female donor with early-stage non-small cell lung cancer.

V is TRBV20-1 and J is TRBJ2-3; no clear D gene. Per germline, CDR1 DFQATT and CDR2 SNEGSKA (reference sequence). The CDR3 covers 15 residues. Trimming shortened V by 3 bases and J by 0 bases, and 13 bases separated the two germline ends. As DNA, the CDR3 is TGCAGTGCTAGCTCGGGCTCGGTTAGCACAGATACGCAGTATTTT. Translating gives CSASSGSVSTDTQYF.

The chain links TRBV20-1 to TRBJ2-6; no clear D gene. This CDR3 is built from 13 residues. Germline V gene sequence: CDR1 DFQATT, CDR2 SNEGSKA (reference sequence). Trimming took 0 bases from V and 3 from J, leaving 3 bases between them. The CDR3 nucleotides are TGCAGTGCTAGAGATCTTGGGGCCAACGTCCTGACTTTC. It codes for CSARDLGANVLTF.

This clonotype came up many times. The J gene is TRBJ2-7, the V gene TRBV18; 7 nucleotides match TRBD1. The length of the CDR3 is 14 residues. Germline V gene data show CDR1 as KGHSH and CDR2 as LQKENI. V shed 2 bases, J shed 2 bases, and the junction held 3 bases outside the gene matches. CDR3 bases: TGTGCCAGCTCACCAACGGACAGGACCTACGAGCAGTACTTC. This sequence encodes CASSPTDRTYEQYF.

This clonotype was detected only a few times. The junction and the germline gene differ at one end; a read error may be behind it. The V and J genes are TRBV24-1 and TRBJ1-1; 7 bases are a match to TRBD1. The CDR3 is made up of 13 amino acids. Germline CDR1 is KGHDR and CDR2 is SFDVKD. CDR3 sequence reads: CASSVTGRTEAFF. The CDR3 DNA reads TGTGCCTCCAGTGTGACAGGGCGCACTGAAGCTTTCTTT.

This clonotype has at least ten counts. The rearrangement joins TRBV7-3 to TRBJ1-6; D is unclear. Trimming took 4 bases from V and 7 from J, leaving 11 bases between them. The V gene's germline CDR1 is SGHTA and CDR2 FQGTGA. CDR3 length equals 14 residues. The CDR3 spells CASSSSEGNSPLHF. In DNA form, the CDR3 reads TGTGCCAGCAGCTCGTCGGAAGGCAATTCACCCCTCCACTTT.

This clonotype was seen repeatedly, ten times or more. The V and J genes are TRBV28 and TRBJ2-6; D may be TRBD1 or TRBD2 (5 bases each). This CDR3 has 15 amino acids. Between the trimmed V and J ends, which lost 3 bases and 4 bases, there was a span of 10 bases. Germline V lookup: CDR1 MDHEN, CDR2 SYDVKM. The CDR3 DNA sequence: TGTGCCAGCAGTTTTAGAGGGGCCGGGGCCAACGTCCTGACTTTC. It codes for CASSFRGAGANVLTF.

This clonotype was seen at least ten times. V and J are TRBV2 and TRBJ1-4; D perhaps matches TRBD1 (5 bases). The CDR3 is 15 residues long. Germline CDR1 SNHLY, CDR2 FYNNEI. V dropped 8 bases and J dropped 0 bases, with 13 bases sitting between them. CDR3 region: CASLEWGATNEKLFF. The CDR3 bases are TGTGCCAGCTTAGAGTGGGGCGCAACTAATGAAAAACTGTTTTTT.

This clonotype was observed a handful of times. This chain connects TRBV20-1 to TRBJ2-1, with D possibly TRBD2 on 5 matching bases. CDR1 and CDR2 from the germline V gene are DFQATT and SNEGSKA (reference sequence). V gave up 6 bases and J gave up 1 base, with 16 bases separating them. CDR3 length: 15 amino acids. CDR3 region: CSAQRGLGSYNEQFF. CDR3 DNA sequence: TGCAGTGCCCAAAGAGGGCTAGGTTCCTACAATGAGCAGTTCTTC.

The V and J genes are TRBV5-1 and TRBJ2-1, with D possibly matching TRBD2 (5 bases). V was shortened by 4 bases and J by 8 bases, with 13 bases between the two germline ends. This CDR3 region has 13 residues. Germline V gene data show CDR1 as SGHRS and CDR2 as YFSETQ. The CDR3 region is CASSIGGADEQFF. CDR3 nucleotides: TGCGCCAGCAGCATAGGAGGTGCGGATGAGCAGTTCTTC.

This clonotype was counted many times. The chain uses TRBV28 and TRBJ2-3; 7 positions agree with TRBD1. Germline V gene lookup returns CDR1 MDHEN and CDR2 SYDVKM. CDR3 size: 15 residues. Losses at the gene ends were 8 bases for V and 4 bases for J; bases not matched to a gene: 12. CDR3 protein: CASALSAGGADTQYF. For the CDR3, the DNA is TGTGCCAGCGCCCTCTCGGCAGGGGGAGCAGATACGCAGTATTTT.

This clonotype was detected ten times or more. The rearrangement uses TRBV28 and TRBJ2-7; TRBD2 agrees at 10 bases. The CDR3 sequence is 16 residues long. Germline values: CDR1 MDHEN, CDR2 SYDVKM. Trimming cost V 2 bases and J 6 bases; bases outside gene matches: 10. As DNA, the CDR3 is TGTGCCAGCAGTTTAGCTAGCGGGAGACGTTCGGTCGAGCAGTACTTC. Translating gives CASSLASGRRSVEQYF.

This clonotype was detected only a few times. The chain is built from TRBV20-1 and TRBJ2-7; 9 bases fit TRBD1. This CDR3 is built from 12 residues. CDR1 and CDR2 (germline): DFQATT, SNEGSKA (reference sequence). V was pared by 6 bases and J by 7 bases, with 7 bases of the junction left unmatched. The CDR3 region has the DNA TGCAGTGCGCCGGGACAGGGCGCAGAGCAGTACTTC. It codes for CSAPGQGAEQYF.

Many counts were recorded for this clonotype. V usage is TRBV27 and J usage is TRBJ2-7; D not certain. CDR3 size: 15 residues. Germline assignment: CDR1 MNHEY and CDR2 SMNVEV (reference sequence). The germline V and J ends were trimmed by 0 bases and 3 bases, with 12 bases remaining between them. For the CDR3, the DNA is TGTGCCAGCAGTTTATCCCGGCCCAGATTCTACGAGCAGTACTTC. Protein sequence: CASSLSRPRFYEQYF.

The genes are TRBV20-1 and TRBJ1-1; D call uncertain. Trimming left V 2 bases short and J 3 bases short, with 4 bases between. This CDR3 is 11 amino acids long. The germline CDR1 and CDR2 sequences are DFQATT and SNEGSKA (reference sequence). The CDR3 nucleotides read TGCAGTGCTAGACGGGACACTGAAGCTTTCTTT. It encodes CSARRDTEAFF.

In its sample, this clonotype was seen many times. The rearrangement joins TRBV28 to TRBJ1-5; D not resolved. Germline CDR1 and CDR2: MDHEN and SYDVKM. The CDR3 consists of 14 residues. V was pared by 4 bases and J by 3 bases, with 10 bases between. CDR3 amino acids: CASSSGSYNQPQHF. In nucleotides, the CDR3 is TGTGCCAGCAGTTCGGGCAGTTACAATCAGCCCCAGCATTTT.

The V call is TRBV28, the J call TRBJ1-5; TRBD1 aligns across 10 bases. The CDR3 has 15 residues. Trimming at V came to 3 bases and at J to 3 bases, leaving 2 bases not matched to a gene. The germline gives CDR1 MDHEN, CDR2 SYDVKM. The CDR3: CASSFGTGANQPQHF. As DNA, the CDR3 is TGTGCCAGCAGTTTTGGGACAGGGGCCAATCAGCCCCAGCATTTT.

In this sample, this clonotype is medium-sized. The genes are TRBV2 and TRBJ2-4, with D uncertain. CDR1 and CDR2 from the germline V gene are SNHLY and FYNNEI. The length of the CDR3 is 14 residues. The V and J ends lost 1 base and 9 bases respectively, with 13 bases between them. CDR3 protein: CASSEVTSRGIQYF. The CDR3 DNA follows: TGTGCCAGCAGTGAAGTAACGTCTAGAGGCATTCAGTACTTC.

This clonotype was counted at least ten times. The chain couples TRBV5-1 to TRBJ1-4; possibly TRBD1 for D (6 bases). The CDR3 spans 16 residues. V lost 3 bases, J lost 5 bases, and 17 bases lay in between. Germline-derived CDR1 and CDR2 are SGHRS and YFSETQ. CDR3 DNA: TGCGCCAGCAGCTCGCACCGGGACACAGGGAATGAAAAACTGTTTTTT. It specifies CASSSHRDTGNEKLFF.

As concerns this clonotype: Relative to the germline gene, one junction end is altered; a read error may explain this. CDR3 loop: CSWRSQRETLIETQYF. As DNA, the CDR3 is TGTTCCTGGAGATCACAGCGGGAGACTCTTATAGAGACCCAGTACTTC. This chain uses TRBV30 with TRBJ2-5; TRBD2 matches 8 bases. CDR3 length: 16 residues. Germline V lookup: CDR1 GTSNPN, CDR2 SVGIG (reference sequence).

This clonotype was recorded a few times. V is TRBV5-6 and J is TRBJ2-3, with TRBD2 identical over 13 bases. V gave up 1 base and J gave up 6 bases; unmatched junction bases: 5. The CDR3 has 16 amino acids. The V gene's germline CDR1 is SGHDT and CDR2 YYEEEE. The CDR3 here is CASSLLQLAGGDTQYF. The CDR3 bases are TGTGCCAGCAGCTTGTTGCAACTAGCGGGAGGGGATACGCAGTATTTT.

This clonotype turned up a few times. The V call is TRBV2, the J call TRBJ2-1, with 10 positions matching TRBD2. CDR3 length: 18 residues. The V gene end was trimmed by 4 bases and the J gene end by 0 bases; junction bases not matched to a gene: 9. CDR1 and CDR2 from the germline V gene are SNHLY and FYNNEI. CDR3 protein: CASSVAGGVVSSYNEQFF. CDR3 nucleotides: TGTGCCAGCAGTGTAGCGGGAGGTGTAGTGAGCTCCTACAATGAGCAGTTCTTC.